This entry lists 20 T cell receptor beta chains sequenced from one sample in a study of T cells after yellow fever vaccination. TCRdb fed the 5' RACE reads into MiXCR, producing one record per CDR3 protein. The sample shows about 320,000 distinct CDR3 sequences, around an eighth of them seen only once. Source: CD4+ T cells sorted from PBMCs, taken 15 days after the yellow fever booster vaccination. These receptors came from a man in his late teens or twenties who received the YFV17D yellow fever vaccine.

This clonotype was seen a few times. V is TRBV7-2 and J is TRBJ2-7; tentative D call: TRBD2 (6 bases). Germline assignment: CDR1 SGHTA and CDR2 FQGNSA. This CDR3 contains 14 residues. Trimming shortened V by 1 base and J by 3 bases, and 10 bases separated the two germline ends. CDR3 nucleotide sequence: TGTGCCAGCAGCTTAGGGGTGGGACTCTACGAGCAGTACTTC. Its translation is CASSLGVGLYEQYF.

This clonotype was observed many times. The genes are TRBV5-1 and TRBJ2-5, with unresolved D. V lost 6 bases, J lost 1 base, and 13 bases lay in between. This CDR3 has 14 amino acids. Germline CDR1 is SGHRS and CDR2 is YFSETQ. The CDR3 loop reads CASIGLPPQETQYF. CDR3 in DNA: TGCGCCAGCATAGGGCTGCCTCCCCAAGAGACCCAGTACTTC. The whole variable domain, filled in from reference TRBV5-1 and TRBJ2-5, reads KAGVTQTPRYLIKTRGQQVTLSCSPISGHRSVSWYQQTPGQGLQFLFEYFSETQRNKGNFPGRFSGRQFSNSRSEMNVSTLELGDSALYLCASIGLPPQETQYFGPGTRLLVL.

The chain's CDR3 is CASSKTYPTPGYTF. As DNA, the CDR3 is TGTGCCAGCAGCAAAACGTATCCCACTCCGGGCTACACCTTC. The chain employs TRBV6-5 and TRBJ1-2; D is ambiguous. The CDR3 consists of 14 residues. V dropped 6 bases and J dropped 8 bases, with 19 bases sitting between them. Germline V lookup: CDR1 MNHEY, CDR2 SVGAGI.

V gene TRBV5-6 combines with J gene TRBJ2-5; D possibly matches TRBD1 or TRBD2 (5 bases each). In germline, CDR1 is SGHDT, CDR2 YYEEEE. This CDR3 has 15 amino acids. The V gene lost 0 bases and the J gene lost 4 bases, with 13 bases spanning the gap. The CDR3 coding sequence is TGTGCCAGCAGCTTGGAGGCCCCGGGGCGAGAGACCCAGTACTTC. Amino acids: CASSLEAPGRETQYF.

The rearrangement uses TRBV7-2 and TRBJ2-2; D unclear. Germline values: CDR1 SGHTA, CDR2 FQGNSA. There are 15 residues in the CDR3. V gave up 2 bases and J gave up 6 bases, with 13 bases separating them. The CDR3 reads CASSLSANSPGELFF. For the CDR3, the DNA is TGTGCCAGCAGCTTATCGGCAAACAGCCCCGGGGAGCTGTTTTTT. The whole variable domain, remainder taken from reference TRBV7-2 and TRBJ2-2, is GAGVSQSPSNKVTEKGKDVELRCDPISGHTALYWYRQSLGQGLEFLIYFQGNSAPDKSGLPSDRFSAERTGGSVSTLTIQRTQQEDSAVYLCASSLSANSPGELFFGEGSRLTVL.

V gene TRBV24-1 combines with J gene TRBJ1-2, with D perhaps matching TRBD1 (6 bases). The CDR3 contains 12 residues. V lost 6 bases and J lost 7, with 11 bases in between. Germline V CDR1 and CDR2: KGHDR, SFDVKD. The CDR3 sequence: CATSNQGSGYTF. The CDR3, as DNA: TGTGCCACCAGTAATCAGGGGTCTGGCTACACCTTC.

This clonotype was seen a few times. The chain recombines TRBV7-9 with TRBJ2-7; the match to TRBD1 covers 12 bases. Trimming at V came to 5 bases and at J to 6 bases, leaving 2 bases not matched to a gene. The CDR3 covers 13 residues. In germline, CDR1 is SEHNR, CDR2 FQNEAQ (reference sequence). The CDR3 protein is CASSPGQGAEQYV. Written as DNA, the CDR3 is TGTGCCAGCAGCCCGGGACAGGGGGCCGAGCAGTACGTC.

Only a few counts were recorded for this clonotype. The genes are TRBV24-1 and TRBJ2-6, with unresolved D. Trimming removed 4 bases from V and 4 bases from J, with 7 bases in between. CDR3 length: 14 residues. Germline CDR1 reads KGHDR; CDR2 reads SFDVKD. In nucleotides, the CDR3 is TGTGCCACCAGTGACTGGGCCGGGGCCAACGTCCTGACTTTC. It specifies CATSDWAGANVLTF.

This clonotype has a handful of counts. V and J are TRBV5-5 and TRBJ2-3; D not certain. CDR3 length: 13 amino acids. V lost 4 bases, J lost 8 bases, and 14 bases lay in between. Germline-derived CDR1 and CDR2 are SGHKS and YYEKEE (reference sequence). The CDR3 reads CASSVSSVGTQYF. The CDR3 DNA sequence: TGTGCCAGCAGCGTATCTTCGGTGGGTACGCAGTATTTT. Supplemented by reference TRBV5-5 and TRBJ2-3, the full variable domain reads DAGVTQSPTHLIKTRGQQVTLRCSPISGHKSVSWYQQVLGQGPQFIFQYYEKEERGRGNFPDRFSARQFPNYSSELNVNALLLGDSALYLCASSVSSVGTQYFGPGTRLTVL.

This clonotype was counted a few times. The chain couples TRBV10-3 to TRBJ2-3, with D hard to call. The V gene lost 6 bases and the J gene lost 0 bases, with 16 bases spanning the gap. CDR1 is ENHRY and CDR2 is SYGVKD in the germline V gene. This CDR3 comprises 16 residues. The DNA for the CDR3 is TGTGCCATCAGCTCCTCGCGGCGCGCTAGCACAGATACGCAGTATTTT. It yields the protein CAISSSRRASTDTQYF.

The chain combines TRBV2 with TRBJ2-3, with a possible D match to TRBD1 (6 bases). Trimming removed 5 bases from V and 2 bases from J, with 14 bases in between. The length of the CDR3 is 15 residues. The germline V gene has CDR1 SNHLY and CDR2 FYNNEI. CDR3 protein: CASSSDRSPTDTQYF. The CDR3 DNA follows: TGTGCCAGCAGTTCAGACAGGTCCCCCACAGATACGCAGTATTTT. Drawing the rest from reference TRBV2 and TRBJ2-3, the complete variable domain is EPEVTQTPSHQVTQMGQEVILRCVPISNHLYFYWYRQILGQKVEFLVSFYNNEISEKSEIFDDQFSVERPDGSNFTLKIRSTKLEDSAMYFCASSSDRSPTDTQYFGPGTRLTVL.

There are many counts of this clonotype. CDR3 loop: CASSSTLGGAAKNIQYF. CDR3 sequence (DNA): TGTGCCAGCAGTTCGACCCTAGGGGGGGCGGCCAAAAACATTCAGTACTTC. This chain links TRBV7-2 with TRBJ2-4; perhaps TRBD2 as D (7 bases). With 6 bases removed from V and 1 base from J, the gap between germline ends came to 19 bases. The CDR3 totals 17 residues. Germline values: CDR1 SGHTA, CDR2 FQGNSA.

The genes are TRBV3-1 and TRBJ1-5; D unclear. Germline values: CDR1 LGHDT, CDR2 YNNKEL (reference sequence). CDR3 length: 12 residues. Trimming stripped 0 bases from V and 11 bases from J, with 8 bases between. The CDR3 coding sequence is TGTGCCAGCAGCCAAGAGCCCTCTGCCCAGCATTTT. This sequence encodes CASSQEPSAQHF.

CDR3 residues: CASSRFLTSGGAGGTDTQYF. The CDR3 bases are TGTGCCAGCAGCCGTTTCCTGACTAGCGGGGGGGCCGGGGGCACAGATACGCAGTATTTT. The V and J genes are TRBV11-2 and TRBJ2-3, with 14 bases identical to TRBD2. The germline V gene encodes CDR1 SGHAT and CDR2 FQNNGV. The CDR3 extends over 20 amino acids. V trimming: 5 bases; J trimming: 1 base; junction bases outside the gene matches: 14.

This clonotype came up a few times. This rearrangement joins TRBV4-2 to TRBJ2-7, with 7 nucleotides matching TRBD1. Germline V gene data show CDR1 as LGHNA and CDR2 as YNFKEQ. CDR3 length: 16 residues. After removal of 2 bases from V and 4 bases from J, the junction contained 11 bases not matched to a gene. For the CDR3, the DNA is TGTGCCAGCAGCCAACCCGACAGGGTCCTGAATTACGAGCAGTACGTC. Translation: CASSQPDRVLNYEQYV.

The chain carries TRBV5-6 and TRBJ2-3; D tentatively reads TRBD1 or TRBD2 (6 bases each). Germline lookup yields CDR1 SGHDT and CDR2 YYEEEE. V lost 4 bases, J lost 2 bases, and 23 bases lay in between. CDR3 length: 18 amino acids. The CDR3 is CASSRWRDQGSLTDTQYF. Written as DNA, the CDR3 is TGTGCCAGCAGCCGCTGGCGGGACCAGGGGTCACTCACAGATACGCAGTATTTT.

This clonotype is a singleton in its sample. The chain has TRBV20-1 and TRBJ2-2; possibly TRBD1 for D (6 bases). The CDR3 extends over 14 amino acids. The V end was cut by 4 bases, the J end by 0 bases, with 9 bases between. Per the germline V gene, CDR1 is DFQATT and CDR2 is SNEGSKA (reference sequence). Here the CDR3 DNA reads TGCAGTGCTAAGACAGGCGCGAACACCGGGGAGCTGTTTTTT. The encoded protein is CSAKTGANTGELFF.

J is TRBJ2-1 and V is TRBV20-1; D possibly corresponds to TRBD2 (6 bases). Between the trimmed V and J ends, which lost 3 bases and 3 bases, there was a span of 15 bases. Germline V gives CDR1 DFQATT, CDR2 SNEGSKA (reference sequence). The length of the CDR3 is 15 residues. CDR3 in amino acids: CSARALASFYNEQFF. CDR3 DNA sequence: TGCAGTGCTAGGGCCCTAGCGTCGTTCTACAATGAGCAGTTCTTC.

This clonotype was picked up many times. This rearrangement joins TRBV4-3 to TRBJ1-3; no clear D gene. Germline V gene sequence: CDR1 LGHNA, CDR2 YSLEER. With 1 base removed from V and 2 bases from J, the gap between germline ends came to 9 bases. CDR3 length: 15 residues. CDR3 coding DNA: TGCGCCAGCAGCCAAGCGCGGACGGCTGGAAACACCATATATTTT. As protein: CASSQARTAGNTIYF.

The J gene is TRBJ2-1, the V gene TRBV20-1; possibly TRBD2 for D (5 bases). Trimming left V 0 bases short and J 0 bases short, with 12 bases between. The germline V gene has CDR1 DFQATT and CDR2 SNEGSKA (reference sequence). The CDR3 sequence is 16 residues long. The CDR3 here is CSARDLYGSSYNEQFF. Written as DNA, the CDR3 is TGCAGTGCTAGAGATTTGTATGGGAGCTCCTACAATGAGCAGTTCTTC.